Listed below are T cell receptor beta chains from one sample, sequenced in a study of OX40 agonist ivuxolimab in advanced cancers. TCRdb's table, derived via immunoSEQ multiplex PCR, lists solely in-frame clones and lacks some. The profile shows about 79,000 clones, 91% of them singletons. The sample consisted of CD4+ or CD8+ T cells sorted from blood, taken in a trial of the OX40 agonist ivuxolimab. The receptor set was obtained from an adult with an advanced solid tumor such as melanoma, head and neck, liver or kidney cancer. Both conserved end residues are part of each CDR3. The D gene is left open where the match is weak. Clone size, where shown, is once, few, many, or a class for clones that have expanded.

v_call: TRBV30; d_call: -; clone_size: few; j_call: TRBJ2-2; cdr3_nt: TGTGCCTGGAGGTCTACCCACACCGGGGAGCTGTTTTTT; cdr3_aa: CAWRSTHTGELFF
v_call: TRBV5-5; d_call: TRBD1; clone_size: once; j_call: TRBJ1-5; cdr3_nt: TGTGCCAGCAGCTCCGGGACAGCAAATCAGCCCCAGCATTTT; cdr3_aa: CASSSGTANQPQHF
v_call: TRBV7-9; d_call: -; clone_size: -; j_call: TRBJ1-2; cdr3_nt: TGTGCCAGCAGCATCCGGGGGGACTATGGCTACACCTTC; cdr3_aa: CASSIRGDYGYTF
v_call: TRBV7-6; d_call: -; clone_size: once; j_call: TRBJ2-2; cdr3_nt: TGTGCCAGCAGCTTAGACGGGGGCGGCACCGGGGAGCTGTTTTTT; cdr3_aa: CASSLDGGGTGELFF
v_call: TRBV10-3; d_call: TRBD2; clone_size: -; j_call: TRBJ2-3; cdr3_nt: TGTGCCATCAGTGAGCGGGAGGTCAGCACAGATACGCAGTATTTT; cdr3_aa: CAISEREVSTDTQYF
v_call: TRBV7-3; d_call: -; clone_size: -; j_call: TRBJ1-1; cdr3_nt: TGTGCCAGCAGCTTAGGGGGAAGCACTGAAGCTTTCTTT; cdr3_aa: CASSLGGSTEAFF
v_call: TRBV20-1; d_call: -; clone_size: -; j_call: TRBJ2-5; cdr3_nt: TGCAGTGCCCGCCAAGAGACCCAGTACTTC; cdr3_aa: CSARQETQYF
v_call: TRBV18; d_call: -; clone_size: -; j_call: TRBJ2-7; cdr3_nt: TGTGCCAGCTCACCACTGGGGGGGACAACCCAGTACTTC; cdr3_aa: CASSPLGGTTQYF
v_call: TRBV6-1; d_call: TRBD1; clone_size: -; j_call: TRBJ2-7; cdr3_nt: TGTGCCAGCAGTGAAGCGCTTGGGACAGGCTCCTACGAGCAGTACTTC; cdr3_aa: CASSEALGTGSYEQYF
v_call: TRBV9; d_call: -; clone_size: -; j_call: TRBJ2-5; cdr3_nt: TGTGCCAGCAGCGTAGGGGGCGGGGAAGAGACCCAGTACTTC; cdr3_aa: CASSVGGGEETQYF
v_call: TRBV7-9; d_call: -; clone_size: -; j_call: TRBJ1-5; cdr3_nt: TGTGCCAGCAGCTTAGGTCGCGTGGGGAGGAATCAGCCCCAGCATTTT; cdr3_aa: CASSLGRVGRNQPQHF
v_call: TRBV21-1; d_call: -; clone_size: -; j_call: TRBJ1-5; cdr3_nt: TGTGCCAGCGGGCGTAATGAGCCCCAGCATTTT; cdr3_aa: CASGRNEPQHF
v_call: TRBV9; d_call: TRBD2; clone_size: -; j_call: TRBJ2-3; cdr3_nt: TGTGCCAGCAGCTTACAGGGCGGGAGGGTAAGAGATACGCAGTATTTT; cdr3_aa: CASSLQGGRVRDTQYF
v_call: TRBV30; d_call: -; clone_size: -; j_call: TRBJ1-2; cdr3_nt: TGTGCCTGGGAGGAAGGGAACTATGGCTACACCTTC; cdr3_aa: CAWEEGNYGYTF
v_call: TRBV6-6; d_call: -; clone_size: once; j_call: TRBJ2-1; cdr3_nt: TGTGCCAGCAGTTACTCCAGACTATACAATGAGCAGTTCTTC; cdr3_aa: CASSYSRLYNEQFF
v_call: TRBV30; d_call: -; clone_size: -; j_call: TRBJ2-2; cdr3_nt: TGTGCCTGGAGTAAGAACACCGGGGAGCTGTTTTTT; cdr3_aa: CAWSKNTGELFF
v_call: TRBV6-5; d_call: TRBD2; clone_size: -; j_call: TRBJ2-1; cdr3_nt: TGTGCCAGCGGGAGGGTCCCTTACAATGAGCAGTTCTTC; cdr3_aa: CASGRVPYNEQFF
v_call: TRBV9; d_call: TRBD1; clone_size: -; j_call: TRBJ2-7; cdr3_nt: TGTGCCAGCAGCCTCGGACAGGGCATCTCCTACGAGCAGTACTTC; cdr3_aa: CASSLGQGISYEQYF
v_call: TRBV27; d_call: TRBD1; clone_size: -; j_call: TRBJ1-2; cdr3_nt: TGTGCCAGCAGTCTTCTAGGACAGGGTGCCTATGGCTACACCTTC; cdr3_aa: CASSLLGQGAYGYTF
v_call: TRBV2; d_call: TRBD2; clone_size: -; j_call: TRBJ2-5; cdr3_nt: TGTGCCAGCAGGAGGACTAGCGGGAGGGAGACCCAGTACTTC; cdr3_aa: CASRRTSGRETQYF
v_call: TRBV5-4; d_call: -; clone_size: -; j_call: TRBJ2-6; cdr3_nt: TGTGCCAGCAGCCAGGGTGTCTCTGGGGCCAACGTCCTGACTTTC; cdr3_aa: CASSQGVSGANVLTF
v_call: TRBV7-6; d_call: -; clone_size: -; j_call: TRBJ2-3; cdr3_nt: TGTGCCAGCAGCTCCACAGATACGCAGTATTTT; cdr3_aa: CASSSTDTQYF
v_call: TRBV4-2; d_call: -; clone_size: -; j_call: TRBJ2-7; cdr3_nt: TGTGCCAGCAGCCAAGAGAGTGGGAGCCGGGCCTACGAGCAGTACTTC; cdr3_aa: CASSQESGSRAYEQYF
v_call: TRBV4-2; d_call: -; clone_size: once; j_call: TRBJ2-7; cdr3_nt: TGTGCCAGCAGCCTAGGGGCCACCTACGAGCAGTACTTC; cdr3_aa: CASSLGATYEQYF
v_call: TRBV5-1; d_call: -; clone_size: -; j_call: TRBJ1-2; cdr3_nt: TGCGCCAGCAGCTTGGGGCAGGGGCAGAACTATGGCTACACCTTC; cdr3_aa: CASSLGQGQNYGYTF
v_call: TRBV2; d_call: -; clone_size: -; j_call: TRBJ2-1; cdr3_nt: TGTGCCAGCAGTGGACCTAGGAGCTCCTACAATGAGCAGTTCTTC; cdr3_aa: CASSGPRSSYNEQFF
v_call: TRBV6-1; d_call: -; clone_size: -; j_call: TRBJ2-1; cdr3_nt: TGTGCCAGCAGTGAAGGATTGGGGGCCTACAATGAGCAGTTCTTC; cdr3_aa: CASSEGLGAYNEQFF
v_call: TRBV29-1; d_call: -; clone_size: -; j_call: TRBJ2-3; cdr3_nt: TGCAGCGTTGAAGAGGGACGACGGACGCAGTATTTT; cdr3_aa: CSVEEGRRTQYF
v_call: TRBV13; d_call: -; clone_size: once; j_call: TRBJ2-3; cdr3_nt: TGTGCCACCGGTATCAGGACTAAGGTTAATACGCAGTATTTT; cdr3_aa: CATGIRTKVNTQYF